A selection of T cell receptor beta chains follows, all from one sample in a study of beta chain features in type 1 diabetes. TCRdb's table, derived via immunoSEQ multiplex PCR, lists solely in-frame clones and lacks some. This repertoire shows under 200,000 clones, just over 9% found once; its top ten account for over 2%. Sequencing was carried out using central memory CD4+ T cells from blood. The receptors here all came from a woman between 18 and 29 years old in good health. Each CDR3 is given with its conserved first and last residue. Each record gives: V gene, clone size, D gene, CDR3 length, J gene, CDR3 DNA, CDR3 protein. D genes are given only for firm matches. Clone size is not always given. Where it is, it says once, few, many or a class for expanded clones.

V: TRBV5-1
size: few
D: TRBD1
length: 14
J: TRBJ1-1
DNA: TGCGCCAGCAGCTCTACAACAGGGGGAACTGAAGCTTTCTTT
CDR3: CASSSTTGGTEAFF

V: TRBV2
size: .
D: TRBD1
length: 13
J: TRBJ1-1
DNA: TGTGCCAGCAGCGGAACAGGGGGAACTGAAGCTTTCTTT
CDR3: CASSGTGGTEAFF

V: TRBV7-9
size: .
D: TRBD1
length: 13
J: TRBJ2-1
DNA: TGTGCCAGCAGCGGGGACAGCAGAAATGAGCAGTTCTTC
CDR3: CASSGDSRNEQFF

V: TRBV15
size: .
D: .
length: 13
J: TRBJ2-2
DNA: TGTGCCACCAGCCTTATTCACGGCGGGGAGCTGTTTTTT
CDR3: CATSLIHGGELFF

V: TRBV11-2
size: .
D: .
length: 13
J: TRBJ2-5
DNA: TGTGCCAGCACCCTAGACCGTCAAGAGACCCAGTACTTC
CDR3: CASTLDRQETQYF

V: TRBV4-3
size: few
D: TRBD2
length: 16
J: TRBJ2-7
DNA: TGCGCCAGCAGCCAGAGGGGCGGCGGGGGGGCCCTCGAGCAGTACTTC
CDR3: CASSQRGGGGALEQYF

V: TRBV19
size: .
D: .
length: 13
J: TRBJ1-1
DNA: TGTGCCAGTAGTAGTTCAGTGAACACTGAAGCTTTCTTT
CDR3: CASSSSVNTEAFF

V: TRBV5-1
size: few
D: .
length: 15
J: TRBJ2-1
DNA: TGCGCCAGCGCGGAGGGGGCAAGAACCTACAATGAGCAGTTCTTC
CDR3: CASAEGARTYNEQFF

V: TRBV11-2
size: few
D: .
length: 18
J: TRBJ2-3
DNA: TGTGCCAGCAGCCAAGACCGATCTAGCGAATACCTCCCAGATACGCAGTATTTT
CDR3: CASSQDRSSEYLPDTQYF

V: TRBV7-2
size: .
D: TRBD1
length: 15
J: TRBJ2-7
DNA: TGTGCCAGCAGAGAACCCGGGACAGGGAGCTACGAGCAGTACTTC
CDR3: CASREPGTGSYEQYF

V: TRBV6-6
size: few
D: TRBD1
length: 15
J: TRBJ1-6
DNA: TGTGCCAGCATCGACAGGGGGGTCCATAATTCACCCCTCCACTTT
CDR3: CASIDRGVHNSPLHF

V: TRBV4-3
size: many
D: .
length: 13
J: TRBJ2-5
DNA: TGCGCCAGCAGCCAAGAGCAGGCAAGGACCCAGTACTTC
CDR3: CASSQEQARTQYF

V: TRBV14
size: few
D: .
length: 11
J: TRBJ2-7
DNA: TGTGCCAGCAGCCGTAGCTACGAGCAGTACTTC
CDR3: CASSRSYEQYF

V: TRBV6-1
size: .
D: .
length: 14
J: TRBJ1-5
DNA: TGTGCCAGCAGTGAATTCGGGGGGGTTCAGCCCCAGCATTTT
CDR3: CASSEFGGVQPQHF

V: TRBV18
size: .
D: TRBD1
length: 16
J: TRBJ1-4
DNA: TGTGCCAGCTCACCACGACCGGGACAGAATAATGAAAAACTGTTTTTT
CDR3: CASSPRPGQNNEKLFF

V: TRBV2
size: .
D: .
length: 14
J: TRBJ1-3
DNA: TGTGCCAGCAGTCCACTGTTCTCTGGAAACACCATATATTTT
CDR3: CASSPLFSGNTIYF

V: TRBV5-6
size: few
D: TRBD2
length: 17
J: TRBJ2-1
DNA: TGTGCCAGCAGCTTGGAGTCCAGCGGGGGGGCCTACAATGAGCAGTTCTTC
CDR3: CASSLESSGGAYNEQFF

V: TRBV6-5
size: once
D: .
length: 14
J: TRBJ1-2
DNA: TGTGCCAGCAGTTACTCGCTGGGGAGCTATGGCTACACCTTC
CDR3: CASSYSLGSYGYTF

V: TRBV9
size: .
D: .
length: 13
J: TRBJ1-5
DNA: TGTGCCAGCAGCCTGGGAGATAATCAGCCCCAGCATTTT
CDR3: CASSLGDNQPQHF

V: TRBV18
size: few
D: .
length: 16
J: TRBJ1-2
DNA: TGTGCCAGCTCACCTTCGTCAGGGGAAGCTAACTATGGCTACACCTTC
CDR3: CASSPSSGEANYGYTF

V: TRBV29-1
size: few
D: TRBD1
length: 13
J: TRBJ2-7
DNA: TGCAGCGTGACCGGACAGGGGGCGGAGGAGCAGTACTTC
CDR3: CSVTGQGAEEQYF

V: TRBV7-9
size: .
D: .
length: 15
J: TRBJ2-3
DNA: TGTGCCAGCAGCTCTCAGGGGGGACCCACAGATACGCAGTATTTT
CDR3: CASSSQGGPTDTQYF

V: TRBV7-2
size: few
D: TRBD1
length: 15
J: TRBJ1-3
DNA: TGTGCCAGCAGCTCGAACAGGGGGCTTGGAAACACCATATATTTT
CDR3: CASSSNRGLGNTIYF

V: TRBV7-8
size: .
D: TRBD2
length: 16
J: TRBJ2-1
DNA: TGTGCCAGCAGCTGGCGGACTAGCGGAAACCACAATGAGCAGTTCTTC
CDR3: CASSWRTSGNHNEQFF

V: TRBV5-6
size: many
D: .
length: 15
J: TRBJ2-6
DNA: TGTGCCAGCACCTGGAGGGACTCTGGGGCCAACGTCCTGACTTTC
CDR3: CASTWRDSGANVLTF

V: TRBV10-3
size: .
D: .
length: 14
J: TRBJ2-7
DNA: TGTGCCATCAGATTTCAGGGCGGGGACTACGAGCAGTACTTC
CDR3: CAIRFQGGDYEQYF

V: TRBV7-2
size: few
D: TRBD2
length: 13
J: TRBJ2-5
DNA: TGTGCCAGCAACGGGAGGTTGGGGGTGGCCCAGTACTTC
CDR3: CASNGRLGVAQYF

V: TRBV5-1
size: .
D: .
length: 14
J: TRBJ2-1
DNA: TGCGCCAGCAGCTTGGAGAGCTCCTACAATGAGCAGTTCTTC
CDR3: CASSLESSYNEQFF

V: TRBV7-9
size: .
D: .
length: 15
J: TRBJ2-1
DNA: TGTGCCAGCAGTTTCCGAGGGAGTACCTACAATGAGCAGTTCTTC
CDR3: CASSFRGSTYNEQFF

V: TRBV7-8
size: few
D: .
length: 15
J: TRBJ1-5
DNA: TGTGCCAGCAGCCGATGGGGGGTCGACAATCAGCCCCAGCATTTT
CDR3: CASSRWGVDNQPQHF

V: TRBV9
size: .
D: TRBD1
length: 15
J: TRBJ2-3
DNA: TGTGCCAGCAGCGCCGGGACAGGGGTATCAGATACGCAGTATTTT
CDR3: CASSAGTGVSDTQYF

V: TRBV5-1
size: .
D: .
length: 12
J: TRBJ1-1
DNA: TGCGCCAGCCGTAGTGAGGACACTGAAGCTTTCTTT
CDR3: CASRSEDTEAFF

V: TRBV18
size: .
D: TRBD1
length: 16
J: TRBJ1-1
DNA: TGTGCCAGCTCACCGGCATCGGACAGGGTTAACACTGAAGCTTTCTTT
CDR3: CASSPASDRVNTEAFF

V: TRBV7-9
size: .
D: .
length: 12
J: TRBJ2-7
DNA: TGTGCCAGCAGCTTTGACCGGGACGAGCAGTACTTC
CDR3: CASSFDRDEQYF

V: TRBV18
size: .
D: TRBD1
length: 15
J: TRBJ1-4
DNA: TGTGCCAGCTCACCACTGGGACAGCGGGATGAAAAACTGTTTTTT
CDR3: CASSPLGQRDEKLFF

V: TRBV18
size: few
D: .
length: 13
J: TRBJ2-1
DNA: TGTGCCAGCTCACCACCGGACAGCCCAGAGGGGTTCTTC
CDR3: CASSPPDSPEGFF

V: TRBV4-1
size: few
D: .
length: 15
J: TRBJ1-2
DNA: TGCGCCAGCAGCCCTCAGGAGGGAGCTAACTATGGCTACACCTTC
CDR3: CASSPQEGANYGYTF

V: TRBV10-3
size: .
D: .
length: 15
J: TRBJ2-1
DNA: TGTGCCATCAGTGATTCGGGGAGGATTGACAATGAGCAGTTCTTC
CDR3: CAISDSGRIDNEQFF

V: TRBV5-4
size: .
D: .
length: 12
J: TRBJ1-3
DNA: TGTGCCAGCAGCTTGTACGGGGACACCATATATTTT
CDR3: CASSLYGDTIYF

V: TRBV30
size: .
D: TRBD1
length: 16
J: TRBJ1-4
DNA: TGTGCCTGGAGATGGACAGGAATTGCAACTAATGAAAAACTGTTTTTT
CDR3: CAWRWTGIATNEKLFF

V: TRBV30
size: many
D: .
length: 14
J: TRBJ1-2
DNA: TGTGCCTGGAGTGGCGGTCACAGGAACTATGGCTACACCTTC
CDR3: CAWSGGHRNYGYTF

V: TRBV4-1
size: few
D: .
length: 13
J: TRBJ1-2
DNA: TGCGCCAGCAGCCCGGACAGAAACTATGGCTACACCTTC
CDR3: CASSPDRNYGYTF

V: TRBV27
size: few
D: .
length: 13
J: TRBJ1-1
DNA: TGTGCCAGCAGTACTCAGGGGAACACTGAAGCTTTCTTT
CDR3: CASSTQGNTEAFF

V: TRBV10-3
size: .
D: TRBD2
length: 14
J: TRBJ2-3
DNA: TGTGCCACCCAGAGCGGGACCCGCACAGATACGCAGTATTTT
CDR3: CATQSGTRTDTQYF

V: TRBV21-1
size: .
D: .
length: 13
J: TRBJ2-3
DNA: TGTGCCAGCAAAAGGGGTAGCACAGATACGCAGTATTTT
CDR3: CASKRGSTDTQYF

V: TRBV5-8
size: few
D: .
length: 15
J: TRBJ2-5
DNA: TGTGCCAGCAGCTTATGGCCGGCGGGGAAAGAGACCCAGTACTTC
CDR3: CASSLWPAGKETQYF

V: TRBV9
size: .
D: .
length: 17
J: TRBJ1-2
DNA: TGTGCCAGCAGCCCGAGGGAGGAGGCAGGGAGGCTAGCTGGCTACACCTTC
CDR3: CASSPREEAGRLAGYTF

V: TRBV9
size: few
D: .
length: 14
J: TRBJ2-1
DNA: TGTGCCAGCAGCCCAGGGGCTACTTACAATGAGCAGTTCTTC
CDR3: CASSPGATYNEQFF

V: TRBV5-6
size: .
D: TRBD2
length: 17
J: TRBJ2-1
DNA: TGTGCCAGCAGTCTTGGAGCGGGACTAGCGGGGAGGAATGAGCAGTTCTTC
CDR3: CASSLGAGLAGRNEQFF

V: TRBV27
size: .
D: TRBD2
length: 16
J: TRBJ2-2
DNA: TGTGCCAGCAGTCCCAGACTAGCGGGGAGTACCGGGGAGCTGTTTTTT
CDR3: CASSPRLAGSTGELFF

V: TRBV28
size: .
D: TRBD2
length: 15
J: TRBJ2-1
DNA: TGTGCCAGCGGGCATAGCGGGAGGGCCTACAATGAGCAGTTCTTC
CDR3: CASGHSGRAYNEQFF

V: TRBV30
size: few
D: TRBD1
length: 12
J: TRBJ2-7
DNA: TGTGCCTGCCCCGCAGGGGGCGACGAGCAGTACTTC
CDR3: CACPAGGDEQYF

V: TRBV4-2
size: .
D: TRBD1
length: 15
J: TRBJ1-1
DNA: TGTGCCAGCAGCCAAGATGCAGGGGGGAACACTGAAGCTTTCTTT
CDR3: CASSQDAGGNTEAFF

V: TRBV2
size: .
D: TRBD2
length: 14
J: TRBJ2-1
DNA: TGTGCCAGCACGGAGCGGGAGGGTTACAATGAGCAGTTCTTC
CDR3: CASTEREGYNEQFF

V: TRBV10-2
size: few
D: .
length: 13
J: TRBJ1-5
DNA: TGCGCCAGCAGTGTCGTAGCATATCAGCCCCAGCATTTT
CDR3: CASSVVAYQPQHF

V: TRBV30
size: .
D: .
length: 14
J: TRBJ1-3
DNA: TGTGCCTGGAAGGGTGGGGGGGCTGGAAACACCATATATTTT
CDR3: CAWKGGGAGNTIYF